Each of the 27 T cell receptor beta chains below was sequenced from the same sample in a study of shared clonotypes between healthy human individuals. Assay used: immunoSEQ multiplex PCR; TCRdb lists only in-frame clones, some missing. The sample includes around 500,000 clones, about 79% of them seen just once. Sequencing was done on a sample of PBMCs. The receptors stem from a middle-aged woman in good health. Some clones in this sample may be carry-over from other donors' samples.

The chain couples TRBV7-2 to TRBJ2-5; TRBD2 is a possible D gene (6 bases). Germline values: CDR1 SGHTA, CDR2 FQGNSA. Trimming pared 7 bases from V and 5 bases from J, leaving 20 bases between. This CDR3 has 15 amino acids. The CDR3 loop reads CASKRPGLGGETQYF. In DNA, the CDR3 is TGTGCCAGCAAACGTCCCGGGTTAGGAGGGGAGACCCAGTACTTC.

In this sample, this clone turned up many times. The chain links TRBV5-1 to TRBJ2-3; no firm D call. Germline V gene data show CDR1 as SGHRS and CDR2 as YFSETQ. Trimming stripped 0 bases from V and 0 bases from J, with 5 bases between. The length of the CDR3 is 14 residues. The CDR3 nucleotides read TGCGCCAGCAGCTTGGGCGCTAGCACAGATACGCAGTATTTT. Translation gives CASSLGASTDTQYF.

About this clone: The likely explanation is a read error, given a far larger clone one base away. Other nucleotide sequences in the sample specify the same CDR3. The chain combines TRBV7-3 with TRBJ2-1; D is possibly TRBD2 (5 bases). This CDR3 comprises 13 residues. The germline gives CDR1 SGHTA, CDR2 FQGTGA. Trimming cost V 0 bases and J 6 bases, with 6 bases left between them. Here the CDR3 DNA reads TGTGCCAGCAGCTTAACTGGGAGCAATGAGCAGTTCTTC. Its translation is CASSLTGSNEQFF.

This chain uses TRBV19 with TRBJ1-1, with D unresolved. Trimming shortened V by 11 bases and J by 3 bases, and 13 bases separated the two germline ends. The CDR3 has 12 residues. Germline V gives CDR1 LNHDA, CDR2 SQIVND (reference sequence). The CDR3 DNA reads TGTGCCGGCCCTGGGATCGACACTGAAGCTTTCTTT. Translation: CAGPGIDTEAFF.

This clone was seen many times. Other nucleotide sequences in the sample specify the same CDR3. The rearrangement joins TRBV2 to TRBJ1-1, with no clear D. Germline assignment: CDR1 SNHLY and CDR2 FYNNEI. This CDR3 is 11 amino acids long. V lost 7 bases and J 11 bases, leaving 14 bases between the germline ends. In nucleotides, the CDR3 is TGTGCCAGCATGATTCTAGGGAAGGCTTTCTTT. It encodes CASMILGKAFF.

This chain's CDR3 is CASSHGTSGYTGELFF. In DNA, the CDR3 is TGTGCCAGCAGCCATGGGACTAGCGGATACACCGGGGAGCTGTTTTTT. This chain uses TRBV9 with TRBJ2-2; 11 nucleotides line up with TRBD2. The length of the CDR3 is 16 residues. Looked up from germline, CDR1 is SGDLS and CDR2 is YYNGEE. Unmatched junction bases numbered 5, after V lost 4 bases and J lost 3 bases.

A remark on this clone: This CDR3 is also generated by other DNA sequences in the sample. V and J are TRBV28 and TRBJ2-7; TRBD1 agrees at 10 bases. The CDR3 sequence is 14 residues long. The J segment lost 4 bases and the V segment lost 6 bases, leaving 6 bases of the junction unmatched. CDR1 and CDR2 from the germline V gene are MDHEN and SYDVKM. CDR3 sequence: CASSSRDRGYEQYF. The CDR3 DNA reads as TGTGCCAGCAGCAGCCGGGACAGGGGATACGAGCAGTACTTC.

This clone occurred a few times. At one of its ends the junction is not consistent with the germline gene, which may arise from a read error. The sample contains more than one DNA sequence encoding this CDR3. This chain links TRBV11-2 with TRBJ1-6; D perhaps matches TRBD1 (5 bases). CDR3 length equals 15 residues. Germline V gene lookup returns CDR1 SGHAT and CDR2 FQNNGV. The CDR3 region is CASSWTGTTDSPLHF. Here the CDR3 DNA reads TGCGCCAGCAGCTGGACCGGGACGACGGATTCACCCCTCCACTTT.

The rearrangement links TRBV5-1 to TRBJ2-7; 9 nucleotides align to TRBD1. Germline CDR1 is SGHRS and CDR2 is YFSETQ. V was clipped by 3 bases and J by 6 bases; unmatched bases: 7. This CDR3 is built from 14 residues. Written as DNA, the CDR3 is TGCGCCAGCAGCTCCGCCGGGACAGGGTTCGAGCAGTACTTC. This translates into CASSSAGTGFEQYF.

In its sample, this clone was seen a few times. This chain connects TRBV21-1 to TRBJ2-7; the D call in the table, TRBD2, was not verified against the DNA. TRBV21-1 is termed a pseudogene. The CDR3 sequence is 16 residues long. The CDR3 spells CASSKVPLAGENEQYF. CDR3 DNA sequence: TGTGCCAGCAGCAAAGTACCGCTAGCGGGAGAAAACGAGCAGTACTTC.

On this clone: The same CDR3 is also encoded by other DNA sequences in this sample. The rearrangement uses TRBV5-1 and TRBJ1-1; D unclear. The V end was cut by 0 bases, the J end by 0 bases, with 6 bases between. Germline CDR1 SGHRS, CDR2 YFSETQ. The CDR3 contains 14 residues. CDR3: CASSLVAMNTEAFF. CDR3 bases: TGCGCCAGCAGCTTGGTTGCAATGAACACTGAAGCTTTCTTT.

The CDR3 region is CASSPATGPGNTIYF. CDR3 coding DNA: TGTGCCAGCTCACCGGCCACAGGGCCTGGAAACACCATATATTTT. The chain employs TRBV18 and TRBJ1-3; D is perhaps TRBD1 (6 bases). The CDR3 contains 15 residues. Germline-derived CDR1 and CDR2 are KGHSH and LQKENI. V shed 3 bases and J shed 2 bases, with 11 bases lying between them.

The V gene is TRBV5-1, the J gene TRBJ1-2, with D possibly being TRBD1 (5 bases). V gave up 0 bases and J gave up 6 bases, with 12 bases separating them. CDR1 is SGHRS and CDR2 is YFSETQ in the germline V gene. The CDR3 consists of 14 residues. CDR3 region: CASSLGWGSDGYTF. CDR3 DNA: TGCGCCAGCAGCTTGGGTTGGGGGTCTGATGGCTACACCTTC. Complete variable domain (other parts from reference TRBV5-1 and TRBJ1-2): KAGVTQTPRYLIKTRGQQVTLSCSPISGHRSVSWYQQTPGQGLQFLFEYFSETQRNKGNFPGRFSGRQFSNSRSEMNVSTLELGDSALYLCASSLGWGSDGYTFGSGTRLTVV.

A word on this clone: This sample also contains other DNA sequences that code for the same CDR3. This chain uses TRBV7-2 with TRBJ1-5; D is unclear. The CDR3 extends over 13 amino acids. V lost 1 base, J lost 3 bases, and 4 bases lay in between. Per the germline V gene, CDR1 is SGHTA and CDR2 is FQGNSA. This chain's CDR3 is CASSLEANQPQHF. CDR3 coding DNA: TGTGCCAGCAGCTTAGAGGCCAATCAGCCCCAGCATTTT.

The chain links TRBV12-5 to TRBJ1-2, with 8 positions matching TRBD1. Germline CDR1 reads LGHNT; CDR2 reads FRNRAP. CDR3 length equals 13 residues. V shed 2 bases and J 8 bases; nucleotides not matched to a gene: 4. CDR3 residues: CASGLSRTGGYTF. The CDR3 nucleotides read TGTGCTAGTGGTTTGTCCCGGACAGGGGGCTACACCTTC.

The rearrangement uses TRBV27 and TRBJ2-1; 10 positions agree with TRBD1. The V segment lost 7 bases and the J segment 9 bases; nucleotides outside the gene matches: 9. This CDR3 is built from 14 residues. Germline V lookup: CDR1 MNHEY, CDR2 SMNVEV (reference sequence). CDR3 residues: CASIRDRGGGEQFF. In DNA, the CDR3 is TGTGCCAGCATCCGGGACAGGGGCGGCGGTGAGCAGTTCTTC.

A note on this clone: A single base is all that separates this from a far larger clone, so a read error is likely. The rearrangement links TRBV5-4 to TRBJ2-3; tentative D call: TRBD2 (7 bases). The CDR3 spans 16 residues. V lost 6 bases and J 3 bases, leaving 20 bases between the germline ends. In germline, CDR1 is SGHNT, CDR2 YYREEE (reference sequence). The CDR3 protein is CASNLGGGSRTDTQYF. The CDR3 DNA reads TGTGCCAGCAACCTGGGGGGCGGGAGTAGGACAGATACGCAGTATTTT.

A word on this clone: A read error is possible here, since a much larger clone lies one base away. V usage is TRBV6-6 and J usage is TRBJ2-7; 10 nucleotides match TRBD1. CDR1 is MNHNY, CDR2 SVGAGI, per germline (reference sequence). V trimming: 2 bases; J trimming: 5 bases; junction bases outside the gene matches: 0. The CDR3 loop spans 13 amino acids. The CDR3 nucleotides read TGTGCCAGCAGTTACGGGACAGGGGACGAGCAGTACTTC. This sequence encodes CASSYGTGDEQYF.

The chain uses TRBV2 and TRBJ2-5; 8 nucleotides agree with TRBD1. V trimming: 7 bases; J trimming: 6 bases; junction bases outside the gene matches: 10. The CDR3 length is 14 residues. From germline, CDR1 is SNHLY and CDR2 FYNNEI. The CDR3 here is CASKQIDRGQTQYF. CDR3 nucleotides: TGTGCCAGCAAACAAATAGACAGGGGTCAGACCCAGTACTTC.

In this sample, this clone turned up a few times. A junction end diverges from the germline sequence, so it may reflect a read error. The CDR3 sequence is CASSTRTGQASF. The CDR3 bases are TGTGCCAGCAGTACCCGGACAGGACAAGCTTCCTTT. The V gene is TRBV6-1, the J gene TRBJ1-1, with 7 positions matching TRBD1. The CDR3 covers 12 residues. Germline values: CDR1 MNHNS, CDR2 SASEGT.

The rearrangement links TRBV6-6 to TRBJ2-5; tentatively, D is TRBD1 or TRBD2 (6 bases each). Germline CDR1 MNHNY, CDR2 SVGAGI (reference sequence). V was clipped by 6 bases and J by 4 bases, with 21 bases between them. The CDR3 sequence is 16 residues long. CDR3 sequence reads: CASSPRALGGRETQYF. The CDR3 region has the DNA TGTGCCAGCAGCCCCCGGGCCCTCGGGGGCAGAGAGACCCAGTACTTC.

The chain links TRBV7-8 to TRBJ2-7, with D perhaps given as TRBD1 or TRBD2 (5 bases each). From germline, CDR1 is SGHVS and CDR2 FQNEAQ. V was shortened by 4 bases and J by 9 bases, with 28 bases between the two germline ends. The CDR3 totals 17 residues. CDR3 bases: TGTGCCAGCAGCTCCGCCTTCCCGGGACGGCCGAATTGGGGGCAGTACTTC. Its translation: CASSSAFPGRPNWGQYF.

In the case of this clone: A much larger clonotype is one base distant, so this may be a read error. The V gene is TRBV6-5, the J gene TRBJ2-7, with 9 bases identical to TRBD1. The germline V gene encodes CDR1 MNHEY and CDR2 SVGAGI. This CDR3 is built from 14 residues. V dropped 6 bases and J dropped 2; count of bases not matched to a gene: 5. The CDR3 region has the DNA TGTGCCAGCAGATTCGGACAGGGGACCTACGAGCAGTACTTC. This translates into CASRFGQGTYEQYF.

The chain uses TRBV28 and TRBJ2-7, with no clear D. CDR3 size: 14 residues. Germline CDR1 and CDR2: MDHEN and SYDVKM. Trimming removed 2 bases at V and 6 bases at J, with 14 bases between. The CDR3 bases are TGTGCCAGCAGTTTACGGCCACGACTCGGCGAGCAGTACTTC. This translates into CASSLRPRLGEQYF.

The chain is built from TRBV5-1 and TRBJ2-7, with 8 bases lining up with TRBD2. With 2 bases clipped from V and 2 bases from J, the junction kept 3 bases outside the gene matches. The CDR3 loop spans 14 amino acids. CDR1 is SGHRS, CDR2 YFSETQ, per germline. The CDR3, as DNA: TGCGCCAGCAGCTTTAGCGGGGCCGCCTACGAGCAGTACTTC. The encoded protein is CASSFSGAAYEQYF.

The V and J genes are TRBV7-9 and TRBJ2-7; D might be TRBD1 (5 bases). V was pared by 5 bases and J by 4 bases, with 9 bases between. Germline V gene sequence: CDR1 SEHNR, CDR2 FQNEAQ (reference sequence). The CDR3 is made up of 12 amino acids. DNA of the CDR3: TGTGCCAGCAGCATCCAGGGTTACGAGCAGTACTTC. Its protein is CASSIQGYEQYF.

The chain employs TRBV5-6 and TRBJ2-1; 9 bases are shared with TRBD2. The V gene end was trimmed by 3 bases and the J gene end by 5 bases; junction bases not matched to a gene: 6. The CDR3 loop spans 15 amino acids. CDR1 is SGHDT and CDR2 is YYEEEE in the germline V gene. The DNA for the CDR3 is TGTGCCAGCAGCTGGGGGACTAGCACCAACAATGAGCAGTTCTTC. Translating it yields CASSWGTSTNNEQFF. Full variable domain (outside the CDR3, taken from reference TRBV5-6 and TRBJ2-1): DAGVTQSPTHLIKTRGQQVTLRCSPKSGHDTVSWYQQALGQGPQFIFQYYEEEERQRGNFPDRFSGHQFPNYSSELNVNALLLGDSALYLCASSWGTSTNNEQFFGPGTRLTVL.